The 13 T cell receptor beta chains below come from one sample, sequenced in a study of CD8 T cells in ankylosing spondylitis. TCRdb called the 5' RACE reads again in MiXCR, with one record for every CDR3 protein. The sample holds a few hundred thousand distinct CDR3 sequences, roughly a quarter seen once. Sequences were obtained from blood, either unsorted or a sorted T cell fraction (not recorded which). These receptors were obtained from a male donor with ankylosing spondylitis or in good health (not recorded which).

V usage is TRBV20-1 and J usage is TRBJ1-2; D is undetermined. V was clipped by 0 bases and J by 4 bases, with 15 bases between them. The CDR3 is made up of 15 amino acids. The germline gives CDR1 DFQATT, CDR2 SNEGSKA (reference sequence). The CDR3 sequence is CSARDRLSDGYGYTF. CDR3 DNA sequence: TGCAGTGCTAGAGACAGACTTAGTGATGGCTATGGCTACACCTTC.

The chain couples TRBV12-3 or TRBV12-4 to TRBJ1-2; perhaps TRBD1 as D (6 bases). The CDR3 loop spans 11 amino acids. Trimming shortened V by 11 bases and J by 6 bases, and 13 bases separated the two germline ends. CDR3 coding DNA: TGTGCCCACAGGGCGTCGAATGGCTACACCTTC. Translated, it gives CAHRASNGYTF.

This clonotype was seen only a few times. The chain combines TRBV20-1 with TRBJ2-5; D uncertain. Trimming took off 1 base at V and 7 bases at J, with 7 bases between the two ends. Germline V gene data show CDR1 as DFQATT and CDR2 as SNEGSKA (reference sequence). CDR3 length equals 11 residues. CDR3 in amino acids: CSARVERTQYF. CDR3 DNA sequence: TGCAGTGCTAGAGTAGAAAGGACCCAGTACTTC.

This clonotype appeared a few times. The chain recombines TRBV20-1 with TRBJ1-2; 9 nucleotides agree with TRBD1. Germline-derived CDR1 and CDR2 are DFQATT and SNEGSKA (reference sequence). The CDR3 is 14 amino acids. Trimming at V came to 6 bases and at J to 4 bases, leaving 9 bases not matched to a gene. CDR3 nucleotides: TGCAGTGCCAGATTGCCGGGACAGGGCTATGGCTACACCTTC. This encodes CSARLPGQGYGYTF.

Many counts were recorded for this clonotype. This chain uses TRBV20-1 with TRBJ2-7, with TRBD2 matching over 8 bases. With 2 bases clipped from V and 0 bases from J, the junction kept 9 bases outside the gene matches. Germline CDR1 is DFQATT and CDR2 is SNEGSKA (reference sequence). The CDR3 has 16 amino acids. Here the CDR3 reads CSARHLGLGSSYEQYF. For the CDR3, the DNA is TGCAGTGCTAGACACCTGGGACTAGGCAGCTCCTACGAGCAGTACTTC.

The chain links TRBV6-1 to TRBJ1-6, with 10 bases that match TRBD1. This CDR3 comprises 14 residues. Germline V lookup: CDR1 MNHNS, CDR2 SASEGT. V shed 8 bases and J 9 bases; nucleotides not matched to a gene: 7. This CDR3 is CASVLDRGSSPLHF. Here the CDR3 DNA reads TGTGCCAGCGTGCTGGACAGGGGGAGTTCACCCCTCCACTTT.

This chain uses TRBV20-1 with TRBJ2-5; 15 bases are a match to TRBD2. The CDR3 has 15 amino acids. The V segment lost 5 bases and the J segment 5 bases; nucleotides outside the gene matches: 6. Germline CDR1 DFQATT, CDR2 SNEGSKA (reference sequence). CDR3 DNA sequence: TGCAGTGCTCCCGGACTAGCGGGGGGGTCGGAGACCCAGTACTTC. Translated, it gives CSAPGLAGGSETQYF.

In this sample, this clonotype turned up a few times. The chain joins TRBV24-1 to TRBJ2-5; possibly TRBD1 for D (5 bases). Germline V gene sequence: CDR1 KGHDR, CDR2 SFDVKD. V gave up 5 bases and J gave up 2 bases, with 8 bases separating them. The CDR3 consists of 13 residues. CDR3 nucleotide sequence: TGTGCCACCAGTGTAGGGGTACAAGAGACCCAGTACTTC. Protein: CATSVGVQETQYF.

The CDR3: CSAISGTTNEKLFF. In DNA, the CDR3 is TGCAGTGCGATTTCGGGAACTACTAATGAAAAACTGTTTTTT. The genes are TRBV20-1 and TRBJ1-4, with D unclear. The V end was cut by 6 bases, the J end by 2 bases, with 13 bases between. The CDR3 runs to 14 residues. The germline gives CDR1 DFQATT, CDR2 SNEGSKA (reference sequence).

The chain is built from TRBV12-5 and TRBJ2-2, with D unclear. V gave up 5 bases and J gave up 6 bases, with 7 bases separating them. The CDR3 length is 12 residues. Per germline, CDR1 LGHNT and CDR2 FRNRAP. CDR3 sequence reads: CASGLTPGELFF. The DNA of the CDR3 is TGTGCTAGTGGTCTAACCCCCGGGGAGCTGTTTTTT.

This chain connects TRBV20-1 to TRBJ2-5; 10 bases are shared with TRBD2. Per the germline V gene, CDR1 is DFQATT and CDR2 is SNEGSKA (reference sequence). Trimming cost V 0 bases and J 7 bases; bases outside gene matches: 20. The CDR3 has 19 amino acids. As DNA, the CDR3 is TGCAGTGCTAGAGACCGTGGCCCGTTACTAGCGGGGTGGCTTCGGACCCAGTACTTC. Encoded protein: CSARDRGPLLAGWLRTQYF.

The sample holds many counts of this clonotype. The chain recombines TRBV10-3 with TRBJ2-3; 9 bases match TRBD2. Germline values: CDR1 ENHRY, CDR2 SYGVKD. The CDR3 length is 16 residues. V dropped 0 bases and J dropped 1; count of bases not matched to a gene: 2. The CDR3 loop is CAISESRGGGTDTQYF. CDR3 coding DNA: TGTGCCATCAGTGAGTCGCGGGGGGGCGGCACAGATACGCAGTATTTT.

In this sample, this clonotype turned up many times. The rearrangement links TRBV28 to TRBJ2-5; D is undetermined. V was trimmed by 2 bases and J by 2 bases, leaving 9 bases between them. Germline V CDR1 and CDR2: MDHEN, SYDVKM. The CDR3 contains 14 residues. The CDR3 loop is CASSLVMQQETQYF. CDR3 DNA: TGTGCCAGCAGTTTAGTGATGCAACAAGAGACCCAGTACTTC.